Reported below is one TCR beta chain. Its target is not known. Germline assignment: CDR1 MNHNS and CDR2 SASEGT. V lost 5 bases, J lost 5 bases, and 13 bases lay in between. The CDR3 spans 14 residues. The entry originates in a study of beta chain features in type 1 diabetes. Points from the study as a whole: Type 1 diabetes patients showed a moderate but significant shortening of TCRB CDR3s in all four CD4+ subsets.

The entirety of the isolated RNA underwent reverse transcription, so expressed TCRB transcripts were sequenced. Measured with immunoSEQ multiplex PCR; TCRdb has only the in-frame clones, and not every one. Here the sample spans about 660,000 clones, over 12% being singletons. V usage is TRBV6-1 and J usage is TRBJ2-1, with D possibly being TRBD1 (6 bases). The specimen sequenced was naive CD4+ T cells from blood. The receptor comes from a man between 18 and 29 years old with type 1 diabetes. The CDR3 DNA reads as TGTGCCAGCAGTCAGGGACAAGCAGACAATGAGCAGTTCTTC. Translation: CASSQGQADNEQFF.